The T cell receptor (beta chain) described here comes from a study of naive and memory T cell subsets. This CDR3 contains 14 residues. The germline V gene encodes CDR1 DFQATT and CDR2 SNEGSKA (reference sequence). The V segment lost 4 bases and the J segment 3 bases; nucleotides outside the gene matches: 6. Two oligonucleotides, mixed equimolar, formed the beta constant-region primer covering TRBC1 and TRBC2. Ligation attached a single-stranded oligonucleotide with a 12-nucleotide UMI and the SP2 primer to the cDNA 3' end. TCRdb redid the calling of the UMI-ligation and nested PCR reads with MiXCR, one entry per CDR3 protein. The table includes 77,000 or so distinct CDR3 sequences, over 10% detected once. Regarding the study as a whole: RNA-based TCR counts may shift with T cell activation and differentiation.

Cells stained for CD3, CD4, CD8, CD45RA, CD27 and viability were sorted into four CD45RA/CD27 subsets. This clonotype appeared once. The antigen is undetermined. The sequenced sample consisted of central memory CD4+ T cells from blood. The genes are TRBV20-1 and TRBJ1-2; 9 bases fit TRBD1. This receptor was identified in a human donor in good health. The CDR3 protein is CSATPTGGDYGYTF. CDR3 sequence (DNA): TGCAGTGCTACCCCGACAGGGGGGGACTATGGCTACACCTTC.